This T cell receptor beta chain is from a study of T-cell reconstitution after alpha-beta-depleted transplantation in children. Per germline, CDR1 SEHNR and CDR2 FQNEAQ (reference sequence). Trimming at V came to 4 bases and at J to 2 bases, leaving 9 bases not matched to a gene. The CDR3 spans 16 residues. Unique molecular identifiers featured in how the TCRbeta library was prepared. A single record per CDR3 protein comes from TCRdb applying MiXCR to the PCR reads. The sample gives some 300,000 distinct CDR3 sequences, over 9% of which show up once; approximately 7% is in the top ten. Study conclusions and caveats: Recipient T cells and thymic progenitors that survived gave rise to the high TCRbeta diversity observed at day 60 in some patients.

This clonotype was recorded many times. As yet, its antigen is unknown. Here the sequenced sample was PBMCs, taken before TCRalphabeta/CD19-depleted stem cell transplant. The receptor's source is a boy under three years old with acute myeloid leukemia, due to receive a stem cell transplant. The chain combines TRBV7-9 with TRBJ2-5, with 8 bases aligning to TRBD1. DNA of the CDR3: TGTGCCAGCAGCTCAGCTGGGACAGGCGAGCAAGAGACCCAGTACTTC. Translated, it gives CASSSAGTGEQETQYF.